The clone carrying this T cell receptor (beta chain) was counted ten times or more. Trimming took 0 bases from V and 5 from J, leaving 16 bases between them. The germline V gene encodes CDR1 KGHDR and CDR2 SFDVKD. The CDR3 spans 16 residues. Each CDR3 protein is one row after TCRdb ran MiXCR on the 5' RACE reads. Seen here are some 83,000 distinct CDR3 sequences, just over 2.5% observed once, and the top ten hold about 1%. This specimen belongs to a study of neurological immune-mediated disorders. Study summary: Of the roughly 35 patients who had multiple sclerosis, approximately 31 had the relapsing-remitting form and 3 had the secondary progressive form.

The unsorted libraries were made from 2 million PBMCs kept at -80 C. Sequencing was carried out using PBMCs. This rearrangement joins TRBV24-1 to TRBJ2-7; D perhaps matches TRBD2 (5 bases). This clonotype originated in a woman aged 25-40 years with multiple sclerosis. CDR3 amino acids: CATSDLDAEGSDEQYF. CDR3 bases: TGTGCCACCAGTGATTTGGATGCAGAGGGATCGGACGAGCAGTACTTC.